The clone carrying this T cell receptor beta chain was counted at least ten times. This record comes from a study of T cell repertoires in cytomegalovirus infection. Looking at the study overall: It was the public TCR beta signatures that indicated both CMV infection and matching HLA type.

TCRdb recomputed calls from the reads with MiXCR, one row per CDR3 protein. Of over 150,000 distinct CDR3 sequences listed, approximately 19% are singletons. This CDR3 has 14 residues. Per the germline V gene, CDR1 is SGHVS and CDR2 is FNYEAQ. V was trimmed by 1 base and J by 2 bases, leaving 8 bases between them. The sample was PBMCs. The chain has TRBV7-6 and TRBJ2-5, with D hard to call. This receptor was identified in a human donor in good health (CMV status not recorded). Some clones in this sample may be carry-over from other donors' samples. The CDR3 DNA sequence: TGTGCCAGCAGCTTAGAGCCAGAACAAGAGACCCAGTACTTC. It yields the protein CASSLEPEQETQYF.